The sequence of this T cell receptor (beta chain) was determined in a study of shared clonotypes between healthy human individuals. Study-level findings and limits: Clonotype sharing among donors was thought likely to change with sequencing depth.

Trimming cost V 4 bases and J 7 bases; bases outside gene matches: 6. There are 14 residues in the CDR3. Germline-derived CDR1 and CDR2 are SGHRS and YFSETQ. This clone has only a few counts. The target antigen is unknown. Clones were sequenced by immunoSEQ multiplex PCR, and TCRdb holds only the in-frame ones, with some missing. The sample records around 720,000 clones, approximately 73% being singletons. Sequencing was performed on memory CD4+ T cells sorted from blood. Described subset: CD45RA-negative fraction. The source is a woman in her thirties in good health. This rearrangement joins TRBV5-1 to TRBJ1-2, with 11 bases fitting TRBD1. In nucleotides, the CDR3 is TGCGCCAGCAGCGTCGGACAGGGGGCCATTGGCTACACCTTC. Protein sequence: CASSVGQGAIGYTF. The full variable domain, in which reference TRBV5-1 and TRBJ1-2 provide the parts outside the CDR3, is KAGVTQTPRYLIKTRGQQVTLSCSPISGHRSVSWYQQTPGQGLQFLFEYFSETQRNKGNFPGRFSGRQFSNSRSEMNVSTLELGDSALYLCASSVGQGAIGYTFGSGTRLTVV.